A single sample is the source of the 10 T cell receptor beta chains below, sequenced in a study of cytomegalovirus exposure and HLA in healthy donors. Both 60 Vbeta primers and 13 Jbeta primers went into the PCR. Assay: immunoSEQ multiplex PCR; the TCRdb copy retains only in-frame clones and omits some. The sample has 200,000 or so clones; 85% are singletons. Sequencing used PBMCs. The receptors come from a human donor in good health.

The chain links TRBV14 to TRBJ2-7; 7 nucleotides align to TRBD1. Germline CDR1 SGHDN, CDR2 FVKESK. The CDR3 runs to 13 residues. V shed 5 bases and J 9 bases; nucleotides not matched to a gene: 10. CDR3 loop: CASSSDRPGRQYF. For the CDR3, the DNA is TGTGCCAGCAGCTCGGACAGGCCTGGGCGGCAGTACTTC.

The V and J genes are TRBV19 and TRBJ2-2, with 11 bases fitting TRBD2. After removal of 5 bases from V and 5 bases from J, the junction contained 4 bases not matched to a gene. The CDR3 spans 15 residues. In germline, CDR1 is LNHDA, CDR2 SQIVND (reference sequence). The CDR3, as DNA: TGTGCCAGTAGTTATACTAGCGGGAGAACCGGGGAGCTGTTTTTT. Translating it yields CASSYTSGRTGELFF.

The J gene is TRBJ1-3, the V gene TRBV28; 7 bases match TRBD1. The J segment lost 0 bases and the V segment lost 6 bases, leaving 5 bases of the junction unmatched. Germline V gene data show CDR1 as MDHEN and CDR2 as SYDVKM. This CDR3 spans 15 amino acids. CDR3 in DNA: TGTGCCAGCAGGGGGGACAGACTCTCTGGAAACACCATATATTTT. It encodes CASRGDRLSGNTIYF. Combining the CDR3 with reference TRBV28 and TRBJ1-3 gives the whole variable domain DVKVTQSSRYLVKRTGEKVFLECVQDMDHENMFWYRQDPGLGLRLIYFSYDVKMKEKGDIPEGYSVSREKKERFSLILESASTNQTSMYLCASRGDRLSGNTIYFGEGSWLTVV.

The V call is TRBV5-6, the J call TRBJ2-2; 12 bases are a match to TRBD2. This CDR3 contains 16 residues. Looked up from germline, CDR1 is SGHDT and CDR2 is YYEEEE. The junction had 7 bases not matched to a gene; V was cut back by 4 bases and J by 6 bases. In DNA, the CDR3 is TGTGCCAGCAGCAATCGACTAGCGGGAGTAGCCGGGGAGCTGTTTTTT. Amino acid sequence: CASSNRLAGVAGELFF.

V usage is TRBV2 and J usage is TRBJ2-5; 9 bases are a match to TRBD1. This CDR3 has 15 amino acids. Trimming cost V 5 bases and J 5 bases; bases outside gene matches: 9. From germline, CDR1 is SNHLY and CDR2 FYNNEI. This CDR3 reads CASSSKLQGAETQYF. CDR3 bases: TGTGCCAGCAGTTCCAAATTACAGGGGGCGGAGACCCAGTACTTC.

The chain couples TRBV7-8 to TRBJ2-7; 7 bases match TRBD2. From germline, CDR1 is SGHVS and CDR2 FQNEAQ. The CDR3 consists of 17 residues. V was pared by 4 bases and J by 3 bases, with 15 bases of the junction left unmatched. CDR3 DNA sequence: TGTGCCAGCAGCTCGGGGGGACTACTCATTACCCTCTACGAGCAGTACTTC. It specifies CASSSGGLLITLYEQYF.

The rearrangement joins TRBV7-2 to TRBJ2-5, with 10 bases matching TRBD2. The J segment lost 5 bases and the V segment lost 3 bases, leaving 6 bases of the junction unmatched. CDR1 and CDR2 (germline): SGHTA, FQGNSA. The CDR3 is 15 residues long. CDR3 DNA sequence: TGTGCCAGCAGCTTCACTAGCGGGGCCACGGAGACCCAGTACTTC. This codes for CASSFTSGATETQYF.

V usage is TRBV27 and J usage is TRBJ2-7; 16 nucleotides match TRBD2. Unmatched junction bases numbered 7, after V lost 5 bases and J lost 3 bases. The germline V gene encodes CDR1 MNHEY and CDR2 SMNVEV (reference sequence). The CDR3 is 17 amino acids. The CDR3, as DNA: TGTGCCAGCAGTCCGGGACTAGCGGGAGGGTTTAACTACGAGCAGTACTTC. It is translated as CASSPGLAGGFNYEQYF.

This clone turned up a few times. This sequence joins TRBV2 and TRBJ1-1, with no clear D. This CDR3 comprises 11 residues. Trimming pared 6 bases from V and 8 bases from J, leaving 10 bases between. Germline lookup yields CDR1 SNHLY and CDR2 FYNNEI. The CDR3 nucleotides are TGTGCCAGCAGACACCCGGGAGAAGCTTTCTTT. Its protein product is CASRHPGEAFF.

This clone occurred once. The junction departs from the called germline gene at one end, perhaps through a read error. The V call is TRBV7-9, the J call TRBJ2-5; possibly TRBD1 or TRBD2 for D (6 bases each). The length of the CDR3 is 15 residues. Germline V gene data show CDR1 as SEHNR and CDR2 as FQNEAQ (reference sequence). CDR3 sequence reads: CSSSLGGLRQETQYF. The CDR3 nucleotides are TGTTCCAGCAGCTTAGGGGGACTCCGCCAAGAGACCCAGTACTTC.